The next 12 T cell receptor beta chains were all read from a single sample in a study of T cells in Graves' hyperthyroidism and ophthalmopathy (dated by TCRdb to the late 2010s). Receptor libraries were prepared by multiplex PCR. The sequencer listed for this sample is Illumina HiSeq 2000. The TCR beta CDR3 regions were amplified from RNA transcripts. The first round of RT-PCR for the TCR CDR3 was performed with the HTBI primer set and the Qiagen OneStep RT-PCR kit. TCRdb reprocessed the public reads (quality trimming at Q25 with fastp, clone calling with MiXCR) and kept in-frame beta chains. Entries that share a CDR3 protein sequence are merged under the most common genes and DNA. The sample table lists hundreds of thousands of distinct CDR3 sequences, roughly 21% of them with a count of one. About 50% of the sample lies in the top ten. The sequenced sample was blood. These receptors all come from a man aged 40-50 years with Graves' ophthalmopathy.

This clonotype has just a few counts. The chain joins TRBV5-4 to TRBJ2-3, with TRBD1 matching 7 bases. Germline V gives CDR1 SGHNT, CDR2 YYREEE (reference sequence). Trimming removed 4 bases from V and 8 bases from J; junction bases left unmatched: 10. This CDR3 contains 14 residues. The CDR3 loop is CASSARGGVPTQYF. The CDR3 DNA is TGTGCCAGCAGCGCCCGAGGGGGCGTACCTACGCAGTATTTT.

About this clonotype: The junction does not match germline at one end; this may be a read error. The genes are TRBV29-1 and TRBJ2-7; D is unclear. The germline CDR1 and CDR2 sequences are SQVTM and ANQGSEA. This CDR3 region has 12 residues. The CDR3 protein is CSVGSETYGQYF. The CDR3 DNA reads TGCAGCGTTGGGTCAGAAACCTACGGGCAGTACTTC.

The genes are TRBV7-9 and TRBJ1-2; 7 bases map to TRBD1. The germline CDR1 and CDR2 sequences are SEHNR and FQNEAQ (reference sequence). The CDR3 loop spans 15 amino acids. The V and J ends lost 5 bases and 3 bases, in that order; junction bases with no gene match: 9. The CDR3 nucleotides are TGTGCCAGCAGCGCTGGACAGGCGGGGCACTATGGCTACACCTTC. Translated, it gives CASSAGQAGHYGYTF.

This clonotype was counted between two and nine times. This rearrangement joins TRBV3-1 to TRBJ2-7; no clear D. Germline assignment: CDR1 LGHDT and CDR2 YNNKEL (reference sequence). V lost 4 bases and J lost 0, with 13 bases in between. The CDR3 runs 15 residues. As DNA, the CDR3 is TGTGCCAGCAGCCGCATCTCGGGTGTCTCCTACGAGCAGTACTTC. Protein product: CASSRISGVSYEQYF.

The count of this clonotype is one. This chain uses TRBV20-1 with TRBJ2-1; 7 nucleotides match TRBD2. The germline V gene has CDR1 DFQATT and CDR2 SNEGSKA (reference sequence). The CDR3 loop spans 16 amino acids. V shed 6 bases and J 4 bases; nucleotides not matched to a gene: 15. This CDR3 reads CSAQGSGPIIYNEQFF. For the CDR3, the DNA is TGCAGTGCCCAGGGTAGCGGGCCTATTATTTACAATGAGCAGTTCTTC.

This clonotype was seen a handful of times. This CDR3 is CASSQDVTNFSREQYF. CDR3 nucleotide sequence: TGCGCCAGCAGCCAAGATGTGACTAACTTCTCTAGGGAGCAGTACTTC. The J gene is TRBJ2-7, the V gene TRBV4-3; the D gene is possibly TRBD2 (5 bases). This CDR3 region has 16 residues. With 0 bases removed from V and 7 bases from J, the gap between germline ends came to 19 bases. Germline V gives CDR1 LGHNA, CDR2 YSLEER.

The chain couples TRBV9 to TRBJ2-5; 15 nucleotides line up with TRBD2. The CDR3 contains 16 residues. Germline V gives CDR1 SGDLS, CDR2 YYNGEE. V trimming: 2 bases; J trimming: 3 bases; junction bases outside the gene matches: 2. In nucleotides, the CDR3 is TGTGCCAGCAGCGTTGGGACTAGCGGGAGGAAAGAGACCCAGTACTTC. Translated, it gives CASSVGTSGRKETQYF.

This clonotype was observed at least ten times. The CDR3 DNA reads as TGTGCCAGCAGCTTGGACAGGTCCTATGGCTACACCTTC. This codes for CASSLDRSYGYTF. The chain carries TRBV7-3 and TRBJ1-2; 7 nucleotides agree with TRBD1. V gave up 3 bases and J gave up 4 bases; unmatched junction bases: 2. The germline CDR1 and CDR2 sequences are SGHTA and FQGTGA. The length of the CDR3 is 13 residues.

CDR3 residues: CASSPPGWRGELFF. The CDR3 region has the DNA TGTGCCAGCTCACCACCCGGGTGGAGAGGGGAGCTGTTTTTT. This sequence joins TRBV18 and TRBJ2-2, with D unclear. Trimming stripped 0 bases from V and 8 bases from J, with 10 bases between. The germline CDR1 and CDR2 sequences are KGHSH and LQKENI. The CDR3 has 14 amino acids.

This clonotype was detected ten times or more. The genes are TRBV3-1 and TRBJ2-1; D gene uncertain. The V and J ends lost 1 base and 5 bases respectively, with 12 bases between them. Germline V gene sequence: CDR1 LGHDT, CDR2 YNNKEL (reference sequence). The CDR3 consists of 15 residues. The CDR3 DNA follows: TGTGCCAGCAGCCAAGGCTTCCGGGTCCACAATGAGCAGTTCTTC. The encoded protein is CASSQGFRVHNEQFF.

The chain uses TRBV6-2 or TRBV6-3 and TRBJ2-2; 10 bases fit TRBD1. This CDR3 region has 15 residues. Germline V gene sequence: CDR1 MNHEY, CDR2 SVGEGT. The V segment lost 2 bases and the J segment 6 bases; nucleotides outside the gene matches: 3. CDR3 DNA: TGTGCCAGCAGTTACGTCGGACAGGGGGCCGGGGAGCTGTTTTTT. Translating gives CASSYVGQGAGELFF.

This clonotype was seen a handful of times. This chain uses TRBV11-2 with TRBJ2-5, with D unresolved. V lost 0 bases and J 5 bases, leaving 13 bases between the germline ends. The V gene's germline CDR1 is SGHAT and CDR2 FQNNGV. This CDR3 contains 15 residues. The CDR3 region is CASSLEWKSWETQYF. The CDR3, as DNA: TGTGCCAGCAGCTTAGAATGGAAATCTTGGGAGACCCAGTACTTC.